This TCR beta chain was identified during a study of regulatory T cells in long-lasting Graves disease. Study-level results: Persistent disease favored TRBV28, TRBJ1-2 and TRBJ2-5.

This clonotype has at least ten counts. The antigen remains undetermined. The time point: newly diagnosed GD, antithyroid drugs for less than 3 months. Researchers made the TCR library from RNA that was extracted from PBMCs. It was by American Thyroid Association guidelines that Graves' disease was diagnosed. For TCR beta, libraries came from iRepertoire HTBI primers and Arm-PCR of CDR3 regions. TCRdb redid the calling of the multiplex PCR reads with MiXCR, one entry per CDR3 protein. The sample yields some 330,000 distinct CDR3 sequences, over 9.5% seen once. Trimming pared 2 bases from V and 2 bases from J, leaving 9 bases between. CDR1 and CDR2 from the germline V gene are WNHNN and SYGVQD (reference sequence). The CDR3 runs to 15 residues. The data were also submitted as part of a second study, on T cells in Graves' hyperthyroidism and ophthalmopathy. As reported in that work: Thyroid ultrasound and orbital computed tomography, with clinical symptoms and serum thyroxine and TRAb, informed diagnoses. TCR CDR3 underwent first-round RT-PCR with the HTBI primer set.

The chain recombines TRBV10-1 with TRBJ2-2; no clear D gene. The sequence was collected from a woman younger than 30 with Graves disease. The specimen comprised peripheral blood mononuclear cells (PBMCs), sampled at new diagnosis, from a patient treated with antithyroid drugs. CDR3: CASSEGPANTGELFF. As DNA, the CDR3 is TGCGCCAGCAGTGAGGGGCCAGCTAACACCGGGGAGCTGTTTTTT.